The subject of this entry is one TCR beta chain. Antigen unknown. This specimen comes from a study of response to subunit inactivated influenza vaccine. Study findings and constraints: Each seasonal influenza vaccination, the authors suggested, recruits few new T cells.

There are 17 residues in the CDR3. Germline V gives CDR1 SEHNR, CDR2 FQNEAQ (reference sequence). The trim removed 10 bases at V and 7 bases at J, leaving 18 bases unmatched. MiXCR was run by TCRdb on the RT-PCR reads, yielding one entry per CDR3 protein. The sample carries roughly 570,000 distinct CDR3 sequences, roughly 15% recorded once. The input for sequencing was PBMCs from blood, taken 11 to 12 days after vaccination. This sequence joins TRBV7-9 and TRBJ2-1, with TRBD2 matching 11 bases. The TCR originated in a man between 45 and 60 years old who received an inactivated influenza vaccine. CDR3: CATTVRLAGTRLNEQFF. CDR3 nucleotides: TGTGCCACCACGGTGAGACTAGCGGGAACTAGGTTGAATGAGCAGTTCTTC.